Listed here are 2 T cell receptor beta chains from one sample, sequenced in a study of beta chain features in type 1 diabetes. Reverse transcription of all isolated RNA meant that expressed TCRB transcripts were sequenced. Sequencing was performed with immunoSEQ multiplex PCR; in TCRdb, only in-frame clones are kept and a portion is missing. The sample lists about 900,000 clones; 15% to 20% were seen once. Sequenced input: naive CD4+ T cells from blood. The receptors derive from a woman aged 18-29 years in good health.

This clone was picked up a small number of times. The chain employs TRBV20-1 and TRBJ1-1; no clear D gene. This CDR3 has 11 amino acids. From germline, CDR1 is DFQATT and CDR2 SNEGSKA (reference sequence). The V gene lost 6 bases and the J gene lost 8 bases, with 13 bases spanning the gap. The CDR3 here is CSAPDQAEAFF. Written as DNA, the CDR3 is TGCAGTGCCCCAGACCAGGCGGAAGCTTTCTTT.

V gene TRBV23-1 combines with J gene TRBJ1-5; no clear D gene. TRBV23-1 is designated an ORF whose function remains uncertain. The CDR3 is made up of 15 amino acids. The ends were cut back, 4 bases at V and 6 bases at J, with 16 bases in the middle. The CDR3 DNA follows: TGCGCCAGCAGTCTCCCGGAAAGGGCGGGTCAGCCCCAGCATTTT. This sequence encodes CASSLPERAGQPQHF.